This entry describes one T cell receptor (beta chain). This entry is derived from a study of blood T cell repertoires in COVID-19. TCRdb's table, derived via immunoSEQ multiplex PCR, lists solely in-frame clones and lacks some. Of approximately 500,000 clones in the sample, approximately 89% are singletons; the top ten hold 0.7% to 1%. Germline CDR1 reads SGHKS; CDR2 reads YYEKEE (reference sequence). Trimming took off 0 bases at V and 6 bases at J, with 10 bases between the two ends. This CDR3 comprises 15 residues. The sequence was obtained from a man aged 18 to 30 with COVID-19, enrolled during active disease. The rearrangement joins TRBV5-5 to TRBJ1-6; D uncertain. Sequencing used peripheral blood. CDR3 protein: CASSLAEIGNSPLHF. CDR3 nucleotide sequence: TGTGCCAGCAGCTTGGCCGAAATCGGTAATTCACCCCTCCACTTT. Filled out from reference TRBV5-5 and TRBJ1-6, the complete variable domain reads DAGVTQSPTHLIKTRGQQVTLRCSPISGHKSVSWYQQVLGQGPQFIFQYYEKEERGRGNFPDRFSARQFPNYSSELNVNALLLGDSALYLCASSLAEIGNSPLHFGNGTRLTVT.